A selection of T cell receptor beta chains follows, all from one sample in a study of CD4 T cells in relation to SARS-CoV-2 and coronaviruses. Assay used: immunoSEQ multiplex PCR; TCRdb lists only in-frame clones, some missing. The sample lists fewer than 45,000 clones, about 80% occurring once. No antigen is known for these receptors. Input material: naive CD4+ T cells from PBMCs, cultured in vitro. The receptors derive from an adult with COVID-19. CDR3s include the opening cysteine and the closing phenylalanine or tryptophan. A D gene is named only where the DNA matches it firmly. Where a row states a size, it is once, few, many or the class of an expanded clone; other rows omit it.

length	size	J	D	V	CDR3	DNA
17	-	TRBJ2-1	TRBD2	TRBV12-5	CASGLRLAGFAYNEQFF	TGTGCTAGTGGTTTACGACTAGCGGGATTCGCATACAATGAGCAGTTCTTC
13	-	TRBJ2-7	-	TRBV4-2	CASSQDDSYEQYF	TGTGCCAGCAGCCAAGACGACAGTTACGAGCAGTACTTC
12	-	TRBJ2-3	-	TRBV5-6	CASSFLTDTQYF	TGTGCCAGCAGCTTCCTAACAGATACGCAGTATTTT
16	-	TRBJ2-1	-	TRBV4-2	CASSQEGAGSYNEQFF	TGTGCCAGCAGCCAAGAAGGGGCGGGCTCCTACAATGAGCAGTTCTTC
13	-	TRBJ2-1	-	TRBV18	CASSRGGLNEQFF	TGTGCCAGCTCACGGGGGGGCCTCAATGAGCAGTTCTTC
17	-	TRBJ2-1	TRBD2	TRBV7-3	CASSLKFVAGVYNEQFF	TGTGCCAGCAGCTTAAAATTTGTAGCGGGAGTGTACAATGAGCAGTTCTTC
16	-	TRBJ2-3	TRBD2	TRBV5-1	CASSMGLAGPTDTQYF	TGCGCCAGCAGCATGGGACTAGCGGGACCCACAGATACGCAGTATTTT
13	once	TRBJ2-7	TRBD1	TRBV27	CASSSRQGYEQYF	TGTGCCAGCAGTTCCCGACAGGGGTACGAGCAGTACTTC
13	-	TRBJ1-5	-	TRBV20-1	CSASSALHQPQHF	TGCAGTGCTAGTTCGGCGCTGCATCAGCCCCAGCATTTT
14	-	TRBJ1-1	-	TRBV11-2	CASSTRQENTEAFF	TGTGCCAGCAGCACCCGACAGGAGAACACTGAAGCTTTCTTT
16	-	TRBJ2-6	-	TRBV5-4	CASSLALQAGANVLTF	TGTGCCAGCAGCTTGGCCTTACAGGCTGGGGCCAACGTCCTGACTTTC
13	-	TRBJ2-5	-	TRBV5-1	CASSEYGAETQYF	TGCGCCAGCAGCGAATACGGGGCGGAGACCCAGTACTTC
14	-	TRBJ1-2	TRBD1	TRBV27	CASSGQGALDGYTF	TGTGCCAGCAGTGGACAGGGGGCCCTCGATGGCTACACCTTC
15	-	TRBJ2-5	TRBD1	TRBV10-2	CASRTPGDSKETQYF	TGCGCCAGCAGGACTCCAGGGGACAGTAAAGAGACCCAGTACTTC
14	-	TRBJ2-3	-	TRBV18	CASSPMTDANTQYF	TGTGCCAGCTCACCTATGACTGATGCGAATACGCAGTATTTT
15	-	TRBJ2-1	-	TRBV18	CASSATRRSYNEQFF	TGTGCCAGCTCGGCGACACGCCGCTCCTACAATGAGCAGTTCTTC
16	-	TRBJ2-1	TRBD2	TRBV7-3	CASSLNAGETFNEQFF	TGTGCCAGCAGCTTAAATGCGGGAGAAACATTCAATGAGCAGTTCTTC
18	-	TRBJ2-1	TRBD2	TRBV7-8	CASSSSETREVGYNEQFF	TGTGCCAGCAGCTCATCGGAAACGCGGGAGGTTGGCTACAATGAGCAGTTCTTC
14	-	TRBJ1-3	-	TRBV2	CASHTGSSGNTIYF	TGTGCCAGCCATACAGGGAGCTCTGGAAACACCATATATTTT
16	once	TRBJ2-3	TRBD2	TRBV28	CASSLARLARTDTQYF	TGTGCCAGCAGTTTAGCTCGACTAGCGCGCACAGATACGCAGTATTTT
15	-	TRBJ2-3	-	TRBV5-4	CASSFKGVGTDTQYF	TGTGCCAGCAGCTTCAAGGGTGTGGGCACAGATACGCAGTATTTT
13	-	TRBJ2-5	-	TRBV12-3/TRBV12-4	CASSFPPQETQYF	TGTGCCAGCAGTTTTCCGCCGCAAGAGACCCAGTACTTC
13	-	TRBJ2-2	-	TRBV6-5	CASSPLSTGELFF	TGTGCCAGCAGTCCTCTCAGCACCGGGGAGCTGTTTTTT
19	-	TRBJ2-1	TRBD2	TRBV7-9	CASSLGWDPSGPSYNEQFF	TGTGCCAGCAGCTTAGGTTGGGACCCTAGCGGCCCGTCCTACAATGAGCAGTTCTTC
14	-	TRBJ2-3	TRBD2	TRBV28	CASRGEGGSDTQYF	TGTGCCAGCAGGGGGGAGGGAGGATCAGATACGCAGTATTTT
14	-	TRBJ2-7	TRBD2	TRBV28	CASRLAGISYEQYF	TGTGCCAGCAGATTAGCGGGAATCTCCTACGAGCAGTACTTC